The 21 T cell receptor beta chains reported below all come from one sample, sequenced in a study of long-term antiretroviral therapy in people with HIV. At the survey level, the v3.0 immunoSEQ assay was run. Clones were read by immunoSEQ multiplex PCR, and TCRdb kept only the in-frame ones, dropping some. The sample records around 32,000 clones, around 97% being singletons. The material was unsorted PBMCs, obtained 7.6 years after starting antiretroviral therapy. Receptors originate from a man aged 25-45 years with HIV.

This clone was counted between two and nine times. The chain recombines TRBV5-4 with TRBJ2-1, with 9 bases matching TRBD2. Germline values: CDR1 SGHNT, CDR2 YYREEE (reference sequence). With 6 bases clipped from V and 2 bases from J, the junction kept 6 bases outside the gene matches. There are 15 residues in the CDR3. The CDR3 sequence is CASNLPSGAYNEQFF. CDR3 coding DNA: TGTGCCAGCAACCTACCTAGCGGGGCCTACAATGAGCAGTTCTTC.

V usage is TRBV18 and J usage is TRBJ2-7, with TRBD2 matching over 8 bases. Germline values: CDR1 KGHSH, CDR2 LQKENI. This CDR3 has 14 amino acids. The V gene end was trimmed by 2 bases and the J gene end by 3 bases; junction bases not matched to a gene: 3. Here the CDR3 DNA reads TGTGCCAGCTCACCAGGACTAGCTTTCTACGAGCAGTACTTC. Protein product: CASSPGLAFYEQYF. Looking up the rest from reference TRBV18 and TRBJ2-7 gives the full variable domain: NAGVMQNPRHLVRRRGQEARLRCSPMKGHSHVYWYRQLPEEGLKFMVYLQKENIIDESGMPKERFSAEFPKEGPSILRIQQVVRGDSAAYFCASSPGLAFYEQYFGPGTRLTVT.

The V and J genes are TRBV4-1 and TRBJ2-7; TRBD2 matches 8 bases. V dropped 0 bases and J dropped 0; count of bases not matched to a gene: 7. Germline V gene sequence: CDR1 MGHRA, CDR2 YSYEKL. The CDR3 spans 17 residues. As DNA, the CDR3 is TGCGCCAGCAGCCAAGACATGGAAGCGGGGGCCTCCTACGAGCAGTACTTC. Its protein is CASSQDMEAGASYEQYF.

The chain employs TRBV19 and TRBJ1-2; D is uncertain. The V end lost 4 bases, the J end lost 4 bases, and 10 bases lay between the germline ends. The CDR3 covers 13 residues. Per the germline V gene, CDR1 is LNHDA and CDR2 is SQIVND (reference sequence). CDR3 amino acids: CASSNGEFYGYTF. The CDR3 bases are TGTGCCAGTAGTAATGGGGAATTCTATGGCTACACCTTC.

J is TRBJ1-2 and V is TRBV5-6; D is perhaps TRBD1 (5 bases). This CDR3 spans 14 amino acids. CDR1 SGHDT and CDR2 YYEEEE come from the germline V gene. V lost 4 bases, J lost 4 bases, and 14 bases lay in between. The chain's CDR3 is CASSRPGLPYGYTF. CDR3 sequence (DNA): TGTGCCAGCAGCAGACCGGGACTCCCCTATGGCTACACCTTC. Combining the CDR3 with reference TRBV5-6 and TRBJ1-2 gives the whole variable domain DAGVTQSPTHLIKTRGQQVTLRCSPKSGHDTVSWYQQALGQGPQFIFQYYEEEERQRGNFPDRFSGHQFPNYSSELNVNALLLGDSALYLCASSRPGLPYGYTFGSGTRLTVV.

This clone was detected only once. The chain employs TRBV9 and TRBJ2-1; TRBD2 matches at 7 bases. There are 16 residues in the CDR3. Germline assignment: CDR1 SGDLS and CDR2 YYNGEE. V lost 4 bases, J lost 4 bases, and 11 bases stayed unmatched. CDR3 sequence (DNA): TGTGCCAGCAGCCTGACCGGGACTACAGAGTACAATGAGCAGTTCTTC. Translated, it gives CASSLTGTTEYNEQFF.

V is TRBV6-6 and J is TRBJ1-2, with D tentatively TRBD1 (5 bases). CDR3 length: 12 residues. V lost 5 bases and J lost 6, with 10 bases in between. CDR1 and CDR2 from the germline V gene are MNHNY and SVGAGI (reference sequence). CDR3 bases: TGTGCCAGCAGTCCTGCAGGGAATGGCTACACCTTC. Translating gives CASSPAGNGYTF.

V and J are TRBV18 and TRBJ1-1; D ambiguous. The length of the CDR3 is 12 residues. The V end was cut by 4 bases, the J end by 2 bases, with 5 bases between. Germline CDR1 and CDR2: KGHSH and LQKENI. The CDR3 loop reads CASSRGNTEAFF. Here the CDR3 DNA reads TGTGCCAGCTCACGGGGTAACACTGAAGCTTTCTTT.

The gene calls are TRBV11-2 and TRBJ2-2; 9 nucleotides align to TRBD2. The V segment lost 7 bases and the J segment 8 bases; nucleotides outside the gene matches: 14. The CDR3 length is 16 residues. Germline V gene sequence: CDR1 SGHAT, CDR2 FQNNGV. The chain's CDR3 is CASIPWVSGGPGELFF. The DNA of the CDR3 is TGTGCCAGCATCCCTTGGGTTAGCGGGGGTCCGGGGGAGCTGTTTTTT. The full variable domain, with the rest looked up from reference TRBV11-2 and TRBJ2-2, is EAGVAQSPRYKIIEKRQSVAFWCNPISGHATLYWYQQILGQGPKLLIQFQNNGVVDDSQLPKDRFSAERLKGVDSTLKIQPAKLEDSAVYLCASIPWVSGGPGELFFGEGSRLTVL.

The chain couples TRBV20-1 to TRBJ1-1, with D unresolved. Germline lookup yields CDR1 DFQATT and CDR2 SNEGSKA (reference sequence). The CDR3 extends over 11 amino acids. V gave up 5 bases and J gave up 1 base, with 5 bases separating them. CDR3 nucleotides: TGCAGTGCTCCCTGGAACACTGAAGCTTTCTTT. It yields the protein CSAPWNTEAFF.

This chain links TRBV5-1 with TRBJ1-1, with 7 bases lining up with TRBD1. With V trimmed by 2 bases and J by 1 base, 2 bases remained unmatched. Germline V gene data show CDR1 as SGHRS and CDR2 as YFSETQ. This CDR3 comprises 14 residues. The CDR3 is CASSFNRGNTEAFF. As DNA, the CDR3 is TGCGCCAGCAGCTTTAACAGGGGGAACACTGAAGCTTTCTTT.

This rearrangement joins TRBV5-1 to TRBJ2-7; the D is unclear. CDR1 and CDR2 from the germline V gene are SGHRS and YFSETQ. This CDR3 is 13 amino acids long. Deletions cut 2 bases from V and 1 base from J, with 7 bases between. The CDR3 bases are TGCGCCAGCAGCTTACTGATTTCCTACGAGCAGTACTTC. Translating gives CASSLLISYEQYF.

The chain has TRBV11-2 and TRBJ2-3; D perhaps matches TRBD1 (6 bases). V was shortened by 5 bases and J by 5 bases, with 17 bases between the two germline ends. This CDR3 comprises 15 residues. Germline assignment: CDR1 SGHAT and CDR2 FQNNGV. The CDR3 spells CASSPQLGAGDTQYF. CDR3 DNA sequence: TGTGCCAGCAGCCCCCAGCTGGGGGCGGGAGATACGCAGTATTTT.

V is TRBV15 and J is TRBJ2-7, with 9 bases lining up with TRBD1. With V trimmed by 0 bases and J by 3 bases, 0 bases remained unmatched. The CDR3 runs to 14 residues. CDR1 and CDR2 from the germline V gene are LNHNV and YYDKDF (reference sequence). The CDR3 here is CATSREGQGYEQYF. In nucleotides, the CDR3 is TGTGCCACCAGCAGAGAGGGACAGGGCTACGAGCAGTACTTC.

V usage is TRBV7-2 and J usage is TRBJ2-1; D uncertain. V shed 5 bases and J shed 7 bases, with 9 bases lying between them. The CDR3 runs 12 residues. CDR1 is SGHTA, CDR2 FQGNSA, per germline. The CDR3 DNA sequence: TGTGCCAGCAGCAATGCGGAGAATGAGCAGTTCTTC. This sequence encodes CASSNAENEQFF.

The rearrangement joins TRBV9 to TRBJ2-7; 7 bases are a match to TRBD2. V gave up 2 bases and J gave up 7 bases; unmatched junction bases: 9. The germline CDR1 and CDR2 sequences are SGDLS and YYNGEE. The CDR3 extends over 14 amino acids. The DNA for the CDR3 is TGTGCCAGCAGCGTTTTAGCGACCGGGGGGGAGCAGTACTTC. This translates into CASSVLATGGEQYF.

This clone was counted a single time. The chain is built from TRBV6-5 and TRBJ1-1; D uncertain. CDR1 and CDR2 (germline): MNHEY, SVGAGI. The CDR3 is 15 amino acids. V lost 1 base, J lost 1 base, and 10 bases lay in between. The CDR3 reads CASSYYRVGNTEAFF. DNA for the CDR3: TGTGCCAGCAGTTACTATCGGGTTGGGAACACTGAAGCTTTCTTT.

V usage is TRBV7-9 and J usage is TRBJ1-1; D unresolved. Germline-derived CDR1 and CDR2 are SEHNR and FQNEAQ (reference sequence). The V end lost 1 base, the J end lost 6 bases, and 9 bases lay between the germline ends. The CDR3 loop spans 13 amino acids. CDR3 DNA sequence: TGTGCCAGCAGCTTAGGGACGATCCCTGAAGCTTTCTTT. Its translation: CASSLGTIPEAFF.

CDR3 in DNA: TGTGCCAGAGAGCAAACAGGGCTGTTACATGGCTACACCTTC. It yields the protein CAREQTGLLHGYTF. This chain connects TRBV2 to TRBJ1-2, with D tentatively TRBD1 (6 bases). V dropped 9 bases and J dropped 6 bases, with 20 bases sitting between them. The CDR3 length is 14 residues. Germline CDR1 reads SNHLY; CDR2 reads FYNNEI. Based on the CDR3 plus reference TRBV2 and TRBJ1-2, the full variable domain is EPEVTQTPSHQVTQMGQEVILRCVPISNHLYFYWYRQILGQKVEFLVSFYNNEISEKSEIFDDQFSVERPDGSNFTLKIRSTKLEDSAMYFCAREQTGLLHGYTFGSGTRLTVV.

This CDR3 reads CASSLGSQGAREQYF. CDR3 in DNA: TGTGCCAGCAGCTTAGGAAGTCAGGGGGCGCGGGAGCAGTACTTC. The genes are TRBV7-2 and TRBJ2-7; 8 positions match TRBD1. The J segment lost 7 bases and the V segment lost 1 base, leaving 9 bases of the junction unmatched. Germline V gene sequence: CDR1 SGHTA, CDR2 FQGNSA. This CDR3 is 15 amino acids long.

The chain joins TRBV5-8 to TRBJ2-2; the D is unclear. The CDR3 consists of 17 residues. Germline CDR1 and CDR2: SGHTS and YDEGEE. Trimming cost V 2 bases and J 0 bases, with 14 bases left between them. The CDR3 DNA reads TGTGCCAGCAGCTTAGATTATTCCAGTTCGAACACCGGGGAGCTGTTTTTT. Translation gives CASSLDYSSSNTGELFF.